What follows are 20 T cell receptor beta chains derived from one specimen sequenced in a study of T cells of healthy individuals. TCRdb passed the 5' RACE reads through MiXCR, listing each CDR3 protein once. Counted here are approximately 50,000 distinct CDR3 sequences, about 15% occurring once; the ten biggest clones make up about 16%. The receptor source for this set is a human donor in good health.

This clonotype has only one observation. J is TRBJ1-1 and V is TRBV12-3 or TRBV12-4; unclear D gene. Trimming cost V 3 bases and J 4 bases, with 9 bases left between them. The CDR3 is made up of 13 amino acids. CDR3 in amino acids: CASSFDIITEAFF. CDR3 coding DNA: TGTGCCAGCAGTTTTGACATTATCACTGAAGCTTTCTTT.

Here the CDR3 DNA reads TGTGCCAGCAGCTATACAGGGTTCAATCAGCCCCAGCATTTT. Translating gives CASSYTGFNQPQHF. The genes are TRBV12-3 or TRBV12-4 and TRBJ1-5, with D possibly TRBD1 on 6 matching bases. V lost 6 bases and J lost 3, with 12 bases in between. The CDR3 is 14 residues long.

The chain employs TRBV7-2 and TRBJ2-3; 13 nucleotides align to TRBD2. The ends lost 5 bases at V and 3 bases at J; junction bases unmatched: 14. The CDR3 has 19 residues. Germline V CDR1 and CDR2: SGHTA, FQGNSA. The CDR3 loop reads CASSLRRTSGGAGTDTQYF. The CDR3 DNA follows: TGTGCCAGCAGCCTAAGACGGACTAGCGGGGGTGCTGGGACAGATACGCAGTATTTT.

This clonotype was counted at least ten times. This chain joins TRBV30 and TRBJ2-5, with 12 bases lining up with TRBD1. The CDR3 contains 17 residues. CDR1 is GTSNPN and CDR2 is SVGIG in the germline V gene (reference sequence). J lost 3 bases, V lost 5 bases, and 13 bases had no gene match. CDR3 sequence: CAWGEQGQGASEETQYF. CDR3 in DNA: TGTGCCTGGGGGGAGCAGGGACAGGGGGCTTCTGAAGAGACCCAGTACTTC.

The V and J genes are TRBV6-2 or TRBV6-3 and TRBJ2-2; D may correspond to TRBD1 or TRBD2 (6 bases each). The ends were cut back, 5 bases at V and 6 bases at J, with 13 bases in the middle. The CDR3 is made up of 14 amino acids. Germline CDR1 MNHEY, CDR2 SVGEGT. CDR3 loop: CASSPGEEAGELFF. CDR3 coding DNA: TGTGCCAGCAGTCCAGGGGAGGAGGCCGGGGAGCTGTTTTTT.

This chain connects TRBV6-1 to TRBJ2-2, with D maybe TRBD1 (6 bases). CDR3 size: 13 residues. The V gene's germline CDR1 is MNHNS and CDR2 SASEGT. V was clipped by 4 bases and J by 7 bases, with 10 bases between them. As DNA, the CDR3 is TGTGCCAGCAGTGTCCGACAGGACGGGGAGCTGTTTTTT. It yields the protein CASSVRQDGELFF.

This chain joins TRBV12-3 or TRBV12-4 and TRBJ2-7; 10 bases match TRBD2. With 6 bases clipped from V and 5 bases from J, the junction kept 10 bases outside the gene matches. The CDR3 has 15 amino acids. The DNA for the CDR3 is TGTGCCAGCAGACCACCCCTAGCGGGAGCCAACGAGCAGTACTTC. Translating gives CASRPPLAGANEQYF.

This clonotype was recorded at least ten times. The chain is built from TRBV21-1 and TRBJ2-6. TRBV21-1 is tagged as a pseudogene. This CDR3 region has 16 residues. The CDR3 DNA is TGTGCCAGCAGCAAAGGAAGTGGCTCTGGGGCCAACGTCCTGACTTTC. Amino acids: CASSKGSGSGANVLTF.

The chain recombines TRBV25-1 with TRBJ1-2; tentatively, D is TRBD1 (6 bases). The CDR3 runs to 13 residues. Germline V gene data show CDR1 as MGHDK and CDR2 as SYGVNS. Between the trimmed V and J ends, which lost 1 base and 8 bases, there was a span of 11 bases. DNA for the CDR3: TGTGCCAGCAGTGAATGGGAACAGGGCGGCTACACCTTC. This gives the protein CASSEWEQGGYTF.

This clonotype showed up many times. The chain links TRBV20-1 to TRBJ2-3; 13 nucleotides match TRBD2. CDR1 and CDR2 from the germline V gene are DFQATT and SNEGSKA (reference sequence). With 6 bases clipped from V and 5 bases from J, the junction kept 11 bases outside the gene matches. The CDR3 runs 16 residues. The CDR3 is CSARRGLAGFGDTQYF. The CDR3 DNA is TGCAGTGCCCGGCGGGGACTAGCGGGGTTTGGAGATACGCAGTATTTT.

The rearrangement uses TRBV5-1 and TRBJ2-3; D possibly corresponds to TRBD1 (6 bases). The CDR3 length is 15 residues. Between the trimmed V and J ends, which lost 3 bases and 5 bases, there was a span of 16 bases. Germline loops: CDR1 SGHRS, CDR2 YFSETQ. Written as DNA, the CDR3 is TGCGCCAGCAGCTACCAGGGGCAACTTGGAGATACGCAGTATTTT. It specifies CASSYQGQLGDTQYF.

This clonotype was counted at least ten times. The chain uses TRBV24-1 and TRBJ2-3, with 9 bases lining up with TRBD1. Germline CDR1 is KGHDR and CDR2 is SFDVKD. V lost 5 bases to trimming and J lost 3 bases; unmatched junction nucleotides: 2. CDR3 length equals 14 residues. This CDR3 reads CATSATGGTDTQYF. The CDR3 region has the DNA TGTGCCACCAGTGCGACAGGGGGAACAGATACGCAGTATTTT.

This clonotype has at least ten counts. The chain links TRBV10-2 to TRBJ1-5; unclear D gene. V was clipped by 2 bases and J by 4 bases, with 9 bases between them. CDR3 length: 14 amino acids. The germline V gene has CDR1 WSHSY and CDR2 SAAADI. CDR3 in DNA: TGCGCCAGCAGTGAGACGGCAGCTAATCAGCCCCAGCATTTT. This encodes CASSETAANQPQHF.

This clonotype turned up a few times. This sequence joins TRBV20-1 and TRBJ2-1, with TRBD1 as a possible D gene (6 bases). V lost 5 bases to trimming and J lost 12 bases, with 20 bases between them. The CDR3 has 13 amino acids. The germline gives CDR1 DFQATT, CDR2 SNEGSKA (reference sequence). The CDR3 DNA reads TGCAGTGCTGCAAGACCGGGACATACTTTGCAGTTCTTC. Amino acid sequence: CSAARPGHTLQFF.

The chain recombines TRBV3-1 with TRBJ2-1; 7 bases match TRBD2. The trim removed 0 bases at V and 6 bases at J, leaving 5 bases unmatched. The CDR3 extends over 15 amino acids. CDR1 LGHDT and CDR2 YNNKEL come from the germline V gene (reference sequence). The CDR3 loop reads CASSQDWRTSNEQFF. In nucleotides, the CDR3 is TGTGCCAGCAGCCAAGATTGGAGGACTAGCAATGAGCAGTTCTTC.

The chain has TRBV7-7 and TRBJ2-1, with 11 bases that match TRBD2. Germline CDR1 and CDR2: SSHAT and FNYEAQ (reference sequence). The CDR3 is made up of 15 amino acids. The J segment lost 10 bases and the V segment lost 5 bases, leaving 10 bases of the junction unmatched. The CDR3 loop reads CASSQLAGEGGEQFF. CDR3 nucleotides: TGTGCCAGCAGCCAACTAGCGGGAGAGGGTGGGGAGCAGTTCTTC. Based on the CDR3 plus reference TRBV7-7 and TRBJ2-1, the full variable domain is GAGVSQSPRYKVTKRGQDVTLRCDPISSHATLYWYQQALGQGPEFLTYFNYEAQPDKSGLPSDRFSAERPEGSISTLTIQRTEQRDSAMYRCASSQLAGEGGEQFFGPGTRLTVL.

The V call is TRBV10-3, the J call TRBJ2-7, with no clear D. Trimming stripped 2 bases from V and 5 bases from J, with 10 bases between. This CDR3 comprises 13 residues. Looked up from germline, CDR1 is ENHRY and CDR2 is SYGVKD. The CDR3 protein is CAISEIVADEQYF. CDR3 DNA sequence: TGTGCCATCAGTGAGATTGTGGCCGACGAGCAGTACTTC.

This clonotype was counted many times. The chain uses TRBV5-1 and TRBJ2-1, with 7 bases matching TRBD1. This CDR3 region has 16 residues. V was pared by 0 bases and J by 3 bases, with 6 bases of the junction left unmatched. Looked up from germline, CDR1 is SGHRS and CDR2 is YFSETQ. CDR3 residues: CASSLERDSLYNEQFF. The CDR3 bases are TGCGCCAGCAGCTTGGAACGGGACAGCCTCTACAATGAGCAGTTCTTC. Looking up the rest from reference TRBV5-1 and TRBJ2-1 gives the full variable domain: KAGVTQTPRYLIKTRGQQVTLSCSPISGHRSVSWYQQTPGQGLQFLFEYFSETQRNKGNFPGRFSGRQFSNSRSEMNVSTLELGDSALYLCASSLERDSLYNEQFFGPGTRLTVL.

The chain combines TRBV2 with TRBJ2-5; 8 bases agree with TRBD1. Per germline, CDR1 SNHLY and CDR2 FYNNEI. The CDR3 covers 14 residues. The V and J ends lost 8 bases and 3 bases, in that order; junction bases with no gene match: 8. The CDR3 nucleotides are TGTGCCAGCGGGCTATGGACAGGGAAAGAGACCCAGTACTTC. Translation gives CASGLWTGKETQYF.

This chain joins TRBV20-1 and TRBJ2-2; D not resolved. Between the trimmed V and J ends, which lost 3 bases and 5 bases, there was a span of 7 bases. The CDR3 has 12 amino acids. CDR1 is DFQATT and CDR2 is SNEGSKA in the germline V gene (reference sequence). The CDR3 loop reads CSARTDTGELFF. The DNA of the CDR3 is TGCAGTGCTAGGACGGATACCGGGGAGCTGTTTTTT.